This TCR beta chain was observed in a study of blood T cell repertoires in COVID-19. About the research overall: Material from acute and convalescent COVID-19 was sourced from the United States, Italy and Spain.

In the original analysis: Reference gene primers were amplified, and this amplification served to estimate nucleated cell counts. Assay: immunoSEQ multiplex PCR; the TCRdb copy retains only in-frame clones and omits some. The V and J calls and clone size were taken over from that table, and D and trimming were inferred from the DNA. The data contain some 240,000 clones, around 81% of them singletons. The CDR3 loop spans 17 amino acids. This rearrangement joins TRBV21-1 to TRBJ2-3; the listed D gene, TRBD2, was not tested against the DNA. TRBV21-1 is a known pseudogene. The material sequenced was peripheral blood. The sequence came from a woman aged 65 to 85 with acute or convalescent COVID-19. CDR3 sequence: CASSKRPGSRRTDTQYF. The DNA of the CDR3 is TGTGCCAGCAGCAAAAGGCCGGGGTCCCGACGCACAGATACGCAGTATTTT.